The 30 T cell receptor beta chains reported below all come from one sample, sequenced in a study of cytomegalovirus exposure and HLA in healthy donors. 60 Vbeta and 13 Jbeta primers were used in PCR. The data were produced by immunoSEQ multiplex PCR, yet TCRdb's version contains in-frame clones alone and is incomplete. The sample has more than 110,000 clones, roughly 80% seen once; the top ten hold around 10%. Sequences were obtained from PBMCs. These receptors originate from a woman aged 45-59 years in good health and CMV-seropositive.

The rearrangement links TRBV14 to TRBJ1-2; maybe TRBD1 (5 bases). The CDR3 is 14 amino acids. Germline CDR1 SGHDN, CDR2 FVKESK. Trimming left V 4 bases short and J 7 bases short, with 16 bases between. This CDR3 reads CASSLEEGMRGYTF. CDR3 coding DNA: TGTGCCAGCAGCCTCGAGGAGGGGATGCGTGGCTACACCTTC. Filled out from reference TRBV14 and TRBJ1-2, the complete variable domain reads EAGVTQFPSHSVIEKGQTVTLRCDPISGHDNLYWYRRVMGKEIKFLLHFVKESKQDESGMPNNRFLAERTGGTYSTLKVQPAELEDSGVYFCASSLEEGMRGYTFGSGTRLTVV.

The chain combines TRBV5-4 with TRBJ2-5; D is possibly TRBD2 (6 bases). The CDR3 consists of 13 residues. Trimming took 2 bases from V and 5 from J, leaving 10 bases between them. Germline V gene data show CDR1 as SGHNT and CDR2 as YYREEE (reference sequence). For the CDR3, the DNA is TGTGCCAGCAGCTTCGGACTACAGGAGACCCAGTACTTC. This sequence encodes CASSFGLQETQYF.

A few counts support this clone. CDR3 protein: CASGVTTGQLAYEQYF. The CDR3 bases are TGTGCTAGTGGTGTAACCACGGGACAACTGGCCTACGAGCAGTACTTC. The chain couples TRBV12-5 to TRBJ2-7; a possible D gene is TRBD1 (6 bases). V lost 5 bases and J 2 bases, leaving 19 bases between the germline ends. This CDR3 contains 16 residues. CDR1 and CDR2 from the germline V gene are LGHNT and FRNRAP.

The chain combines TRBV4-2 with TRBJ2-1, with 8 nucleotides matching TRBD2. From germline, CDR1 is LGHNA and CDR2 YNFKEQ. The trim removed 2 bases at V and 4 bases at J, leaving 7 bases unmatched. This CDR3 is 16 amino acids long. CDR3 in DNA: TGTGCCAGCAGCCAATTAGCGGGGACGGGATACAATGAGCAGTTCTTC. It encodes CASSQLAGTGYNEQFF.

The V and J genes are TRBV5-4 and TRBJ2-5; D is perhaps TRBD1 (6 bases). Germline loops: CDR1 SGHNT, CDR2 YYREEE (reference sequence). The CDR3 is 15 residues long. V lost 1 base and J 5 bases, leaving 15 bases between the germline ends. DNA for the CDR3: TGTGCCAGCAGCTTGCCCGGACAGATCGAGGAGACCCAGTACTTC. It is translated as CASSLPGQIEETQYF.

The rearrangement links TRBV28 to TRBJ2-7; 8 bases map to TRBD1. CDR3 length: 15 residues. Germline V gene data show CDR1 as MDHEN and CDR2 as SYDVKM. J gave up 2 bases and V 5 bases, and 8 bases lay outside the gene matches. CDR3 loop: CASSPRQGWTYEQYF. In DNA, the CDR3 is TGTGCCAGCAGTCCCCGACAGGGGTGGACCTACGAGCAGTACTTC.

V usage is TRBV9 and J usage is TRBJ2-5; 9 bases map to TRBD2. The germline V gene encodes CDR1 SGDLS and CDR2 YYNGEE. V gave up 1 base and J gave up 1 base; unmatched junction bases: 5. This CDR3 has 16 residues. Written as DNA, the CDR3 is TGTGCCAGCAGCGTATCTAGCGGGAACCCCCAAGAGACCCAGTACTTC. Translated: CASSVSSGNPQETQYF.

This chain joins TRBV25-1 and TRBJ2-7, with 8 bases aligning to TRBD1. J was trimmed by 4 bases and V by 9 bases; bases with no gene match: 14. The CDR3 covers 15 residues. Germline V gene data show CDR1 as MGHDK and CDR2 as SYGVNS. The CDR3 sequence: CASSGTGAVLYEQYF. The CDR3 bases are TGTGCCAGTTCCGGGACAGGAGCGGTACTTTACGAGCAGTACTTC.

Ten or more counts support this clone. The chain uses TRBV10-3 and TRBJ2-1, with a tentative D call TRBD2 (7 bases). This CDR3 has 15 amino acids. Germline CDR1 ENHRY, CDR2 SYGVKD. Trimming stripped 11 bases from V and 6 bases from J, with 23 bases between. CDR3 residues: CAVPRPGGRANEQFF. CDR3 in DNA: TGTGCCGTTCCTCGACCGGGGGGCCGGGCCAATGAGCAGTTCTTC.

The CDR3 DNA sequence: TGTGCCAGCAGTGAATTGAGCGGGGGGTTCACAGATACGCAGTATTTT. Protein: CASSELSGGFTDTQYF. The chain links TRBV2 to TRBJ2-3; TRBD2 agrees at 9 bases. The CDR3 runs to 16 residues. The junction had 5 bases not matched to a gene; V was cut back by 2 bases and J by 2 bases. Per germline, CDR1 SNHLY and CDR2 FYNNEI.

In this sample, this clone turned up a few times. The chain employs TRBV5-1 and TRBJ1-1, with a possible D match to TRBD1 (6 bases). Trimming left V 4 bases short and J 4 bases short, with 14 bases between. CDR1 and CDR2 (germline): SGHRS, YFSETQ. The CDR3 is 14 residues long. This CDR3 is CASSLEGVVTEAFF. The CDR3 bases are TGCGCCAGCAGCCTAGAGGGGGTCGTCACTGAAGCTTTCTTT.

The chain is built from TRBV27 and TRBJ2-7, with 7 bases that match TRBD1. With 6 bases clipped from V and 0 bases from J, the junction kept 5 bases outside the gene matches. The length of the CDR3 is 14 residues. Germline loops: CDR1 MNHEY, CDR2 SMNVEV (reference sequence). The CDR3 here is CASSPGDSSYEQYF. As DNA, the CDR3 is TGTGCCAGCAGCCCTGGGGACAGCTCCTACGAGCAGTACTTC.

The gene calls are TRBV11-2 and TRBJ2-1, with a weak D call TRBD1 (5 bases). This CDR3 has 13 amino acids. V was shortened by 5 bases and J by 5 bases, with 10 bases between the two germline ends. Germline CDR1 is SGHAT and CDR2 is FQNNGV. This CDR3 reads CASSPQGDNEQFF. The CDR3 nucleotides are TGTGCCAGCAGCCCCCAGGGTGACAATGAGCAGTTCTTC.

This clone has just a few counts. The chain links TRBV11-3 to TRBJ2-3; TRBD1 matches 8 bases. Germline lookup yields CDR1 SGHNT and CDR2 YENEEA. Unmatched junction bases numbered 5, after V lost 5 bases and J lost 10 bases. The CDR3 runs to 12 residues. The CDR3 nucleotides are TGTGCCAGCAGCCCCGGACAGGGCCCGCAGTATTTT. The encoded protein is CASSPGQGPQYF.

This clone was counted once. The V call is TRBV10-3, the J call TRBJ1-1; D is unclear. The CDR3 is made up of 13 amino acids. Between the trimmed V and J ends, which lost 9 bases and 0 bases, there was a span of 11 bases. The germline V gene encodes CDR1 ENHRY and CDR2 SYGVKD. Written as DNA, the CDR3 is TGTGCCATTAGCGGAACCATGAACACTGAAGCTTTCTTT. Amino acids: CAISGTMNTEAFF.

The chain couples TRBV10-3 to TRBJ2-2; D is undetermined. The CDR3 consists of 14 residues. Germline V lookup: CDR1 ENHRY, CDR2 SYGVKD. The V end lost 10 bases, the J end lost 3 bases, and 15 bases lay between the germline ends. Here the CDR3 DNA reads TGTGCCACCCACCCGGTGAGCGACACCGGGGAGCTGTTTTTT. Translated: CATHPVSDTGELFF.

This clone was seen more than once but under ten times. The chain combines TRBV5-4 with TRBJ2-4; TRBD2 matches at 15 bases. The CDR3 contains 16 residues. Germline lookup yields CDR1 SGHNT and CDR2 YYREEE (reference sequence). V trimming: 5 bases; J trimming: 7 bases; junction bases outside the gene matches: 7. CDR3 nucleotides: TGTGCCAGCAGTACCCCCGGGACTAGCGGGAGGAACATTCAGTACTTC. It specifies CASSTPGTSGRNIQYF. The whole variable domain, filled in from reference TRBV5-4 and TRBJ2-4, reads ETGVTQSPTHLIKTRGQQVTLRCSSQSGHNTVSWYQQALGQGPQFIFQYYREEENGRGNFPPRFSGLQFPNYSSELNVNALELDDSALYLCASSTPGTSGRNIQYFGAGTRLSVL.

CDR3 sequence reads: CASSAPGYNSPLHF. CDR3 DNA: TGTGCCAGCAGCGCACCAGGGTATAATTCACCCCTCCACTTT. The chain carries TRBV5-6 and TRBJ1-6, with D perhaps matching TRBD1 (5 bases). The germline V gene encodes CDR1 SGHDT and CDR2 YYEEEE. CDR3 size: 14 residues. V dropped 4 bases and J dropped 4 bases, with 9 bases sitting between them.

V and J are TRBV11-2 and TRBJ1-2; D unclear. The CDR3 is 16 residues long. Germline values: CDR1 SGHAT, CDR2 FQNNGV. The V and J ends lost 3 bases and 4 bases respectively, with 18 bases between them. The CDR3 bases are TGTGCCAGCAGCTTCTTCGGGGAGCCTAAGGGCTATGGCTACACCTTC. It translates to CASSFFGEPKGYGYTF.

The chain couples TRBV12-5 to TRBJ2-5; tentatively, D is TRBD1 (5 bases). Trimming pared 2 bases from V and 4 bases from J, leaving 8 bases between. The CDR3 runs 13 residues. From germline, CDR1 is LGHNT and CDR2 FRNRAP. The DNA of the CDR3 is TGTGCTAGTGGTTTGAGGCAGGGAGAGACCCAGTACTTC. It specifies CASGLRQGETQYF.

This sequence joins TRBV2 and TRBJ2-3; a weak D match, TRBD1 (5 bases). The V gene lost 3 bases and the J gene lost 0 bases, with 10 bases spanning the gap. The CDR3 is 15 residues long. The germline CDR1 and CDR2 sequences are SNHLY and FYNNEI. The CDR3 loop reads CASSEGPRSTDTQYF. CDR3 DNA: TGTGCCAGCAGTGAGGGGCCAAGAAGCACAGATACGCAGTATTTT.

V usage is TRBV28 and J usage is TRBJ1-1; the match to TRBD1 covers 7 bases. The junction had 12 bases not matched to a gene; V was cut back by 5 bases and J by 3 bases. Germline-derived CDR1 and CDR2 are MDHEN and SYDVKM. The CDR3 has 16 residues. The CDR3 region is CASSTPTGTADTEAFF. CDR3 nucleotide sequence: TGTGCCAGCAGTACCCCCACCGGGACAGCCGACACTGAAGCTTTCTTT.

The chain is built from TRBV28 and TRBJ2-5; D perhaps matches TRBD2 (5 bases). This CDR3 is built from 16 residues. V was clipped by 3 bases and J by 5 bases, with 19 bases between them. Germline CDR1 and CDR2: MDHEN and SYDVKM. The CDR3, as DNA: TGTGCCAGCAGTTTGTTAAAAAGCGGAGTTGGGGAGACCCAGTACTTC. This encodes CASSLLKSGVGETQYF.

This chain uses TRBV7-2 with TRBJ1-4, with 7 bases lining up with TRBD1. This CDR3 has 15 residues. Germline CDR1 reads SGHTA; CDR2 reads FQGNSA. J was trimmed by 10 bases and V by 1 base; bases with no gene match: 9. As DNA, the CDR3 is TGTGCCAGCAGCTTAGAGAGTACAGGGGATAGAAAACTGTTTTTT. It is translated as CASSLESTGDRKLFF.

The chain recombines TRBV21-1 with TRBJ1-1. TRBV21-1 is recorded as a pseudogene. This CDR3 spans 12 amino acids. CDR3 sequence (DNA): TGTGCCAGCAGCCCGGGGGGCACTGAAGCTTTCTTT. This sequence encodes CASSPGGTEAFF.

The chain links TRBV10-3 to TRBJ2-5; 14 bases are shared with TRBD2. CDR3 length: 14 amino acids. Unmatched junction bases numbered 4, after V lost 6 bases and J lost 7 bases. Looked up from germline, CDR1 is ENHRY and CDR2 is SYGVKD. DNA for the CDR3: TGTGCCATCAGGACTAGCGGGGGGGCCGGGACCCAGTACTTC. It specifies CAIRTSGGAGTQYF.

The CDR3 coding sequence is TGTGCCAGCAGTGATGGGACAGGGCCTGCTTGGTATGAGCAGTTCTTC. This gives the protein CASSDGTGPAWYEQFF. The chain recombines TRBV25-1 with TRBJ2-1, with 9 bases identical to TRBD1. The CDR3 has 16 amino acids. The V gene end was trimmed by 3 bases and the J gene end by 8 bases; junction bases not matched to a gene: 11. In germline, CDR1 is MGHDK, CDR2 SYGVNS.

V is TRBV10-3 and J is TRBJ1-2, with 11 bases fitting TRBD1. This CDR3 is 13 amino acids long. The V and J ends lost 3 bases and 7 bases, in that order; junction bases with no gene match: 1. Germline CDR1 reads ENHRY; CDR2 reads SYGVKD. CDR3 sequence reads: CAISDGTGGGYTF. The CDR3, as DNA: TGTGCCATCAGTGACGGGACAGGGGGTGGCTACACCTTC.

This rearrangement joins TRBV18 to TRBJ2-2; 8 positions match TRBD1. V lost 0 bases, J lost 4 bases, and 7 bases stayed unmatched. The germline V gene has CDR1 KGHSH and CDR2 LQKENI. The CDR3 is 17 amino acids. The CDR3 sequence is CASSPPGQVKVTGELFF. CDR3 nucleotides: TGTGCCAGCTCACCACCGGGACAGGTGAAGGTCACCGGGGAGCTGTTTTTT.

This sequence joins TRBV9 and TRBJ1-1; 9 nucleotides align to TRBD1. J lost 3 bases, V lost 0 bases, and 3 bases had no gene match. CDR3 length: 15 amino acids. Per the germline V gene, CDR1 is SGDLS and CDR2 is YYNGEE. The CDR3 DNA reads TGTGCCAGCAGCGTAGATCGGACAGGGGACACTGAAGCTTTCTTT. Translation gives CASSVDRTGDTEAFF.